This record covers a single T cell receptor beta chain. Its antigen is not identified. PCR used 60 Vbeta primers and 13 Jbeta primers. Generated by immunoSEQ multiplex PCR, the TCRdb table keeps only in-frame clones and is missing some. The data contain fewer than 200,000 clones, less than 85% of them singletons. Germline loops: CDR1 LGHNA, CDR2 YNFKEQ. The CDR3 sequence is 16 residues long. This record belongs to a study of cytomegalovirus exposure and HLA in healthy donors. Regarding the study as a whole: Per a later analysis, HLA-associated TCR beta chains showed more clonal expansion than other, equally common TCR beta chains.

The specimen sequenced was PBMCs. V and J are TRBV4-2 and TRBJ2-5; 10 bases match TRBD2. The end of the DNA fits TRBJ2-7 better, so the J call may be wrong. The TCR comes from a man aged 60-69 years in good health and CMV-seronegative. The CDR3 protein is CASSQDTSGVSYEQYF. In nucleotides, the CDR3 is TGTGCCAGCAGCCAAGATACTAGCGGGGTCTCCTACGAGCAGTACTTC.